This T cell receptor beta chain was documented in a study of blood T cell repertoires in COVID-19. Study information: Nucleic acid was either cDNA or gDNA, and it came from T cells, B-cell-depleted T cells, or PBMCs.

Authors' processing steps: Reference gene primer amplification gave nucleated cell count estimates. Generated by immunoSEQ multiplex PCR, the TCRdb table keeps only in-frame clones and is missing some. The V and J calls and the clone size are those of that table, but D and trimming were determined from the DNA. The sample holds tens of thousands of clones, 75% to 95% seen once. Trimming shortened V by 4 bases and J by 6 bases, and 9 bases separated the two germline ends. Germline CDR1 is MNHEY and CDR2 is SVGEGT. The CDR3 loop spans 12 amino acids. Source material: peripheral blood. The chain recombines TRBV6-2 or TRBV6-3 with TRBJ1-2, with D hard to call. This clonotype originated in a man between 60 and 75 years old with acute or convalescent COVID-19. The CDR3 sequence: CASSWRADGYTF. CDR3 coding DNA: TGTGCCAGCAGTTGGAGGGCGGATGGCTACACCTTC.